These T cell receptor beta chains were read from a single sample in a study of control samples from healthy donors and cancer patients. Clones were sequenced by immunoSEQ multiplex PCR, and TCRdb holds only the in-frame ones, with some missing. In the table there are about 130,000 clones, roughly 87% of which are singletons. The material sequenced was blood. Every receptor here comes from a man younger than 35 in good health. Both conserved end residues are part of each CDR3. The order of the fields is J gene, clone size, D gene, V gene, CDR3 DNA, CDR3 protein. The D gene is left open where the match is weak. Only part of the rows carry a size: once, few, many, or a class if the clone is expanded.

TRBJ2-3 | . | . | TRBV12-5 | TGTGCTAGTGGTCTCCGGGGTACAGATACGCAGTATTTT | CASGLRGTDTQYF
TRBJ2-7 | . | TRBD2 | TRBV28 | TGTGCCAGCAGTCCCCAGTCTAGCGGCACTGCCTACGAGCAGTACTTC | CASSPQSSGTAYEQYF
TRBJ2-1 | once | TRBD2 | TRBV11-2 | TGTGCCAGCAGCTTCTTTAGCGGGAGCGATGAGCAGTTCTTC | CASSFFSGSDEQFF
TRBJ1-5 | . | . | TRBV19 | TGTGCCAGTAGTTCCCGGGACAGCAATCAGCCCCAGCATTTT | CASSSRDSNQPQHF
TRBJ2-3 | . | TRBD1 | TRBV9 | TGTGCCAGCAGCGGACAGGGGAGAGCAGATACGCAGTATTTT | CASSGQGRADTQYF
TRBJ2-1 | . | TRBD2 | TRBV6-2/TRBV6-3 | TGTGCCAGCAGTTACGGGGGACTAGCGGGAACCAATGAGCAGTTCTTC | CASSYGGLAGTNEQFF
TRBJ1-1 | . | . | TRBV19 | TGTGCCAGTAGGGCAGCCACTGAAGCTTTCTTT | CASRAATEAFF
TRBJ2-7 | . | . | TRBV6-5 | TGTGCCAGCAGTTACGGAACGACGAACTCCTACGAGCAGTACTTC | CASSYGTTNSYEQYF
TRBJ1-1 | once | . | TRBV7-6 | TGTGCCAGCAGCTTAGGGGAAGGCCTTTCGGTTCTGAACACTGAAGCTTTCTTT | CASSLGEGLSVLNTEAFF
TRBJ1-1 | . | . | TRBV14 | TGTGCCAGCAGTATGGGGGGGAATTTGAACACTGAAGCTTTCTTT | CASSMGGNLNTEAFF
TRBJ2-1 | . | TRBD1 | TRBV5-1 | TGCGCCAGCAGCTTGGGACAGGGCGCAAATGAGCAGTTCTTC | CASSLGQGANEQFF
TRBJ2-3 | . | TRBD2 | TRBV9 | TGTGCCAGCAGCCCGAGGGACTACACAGATACGCAGTATTTT | CASSPRDYTDTQYF
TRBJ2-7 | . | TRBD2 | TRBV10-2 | TGCGCCAGCAGGGAGACAGCGGGAGGGCTCTACGAGCAGTACTTC | CASRETAGGLYEQYF
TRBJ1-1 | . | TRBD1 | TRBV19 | TGTGCCAGTAGTATAAAGACAGGGGGGAACACTGAAGCTTTCTTT | CASSIKTGGNTEAFF
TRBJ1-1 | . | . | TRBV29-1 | TGCAGCGTACCTTGGGGGGACACTGAAGCTTTCTTT | CSVPWGDTEAFF
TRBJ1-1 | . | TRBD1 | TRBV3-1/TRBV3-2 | TGTGCCAGCAGCCAAGACAGGGGGTTGGGGGGACAAAATGAAGCTTTCTTT | CASSQDRGLGGQNEAFF
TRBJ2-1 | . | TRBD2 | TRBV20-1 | TGCAGTGCTAGTCCCAGCGGGAGATCCTACAATGAGCAGTTCTTC | CSASPSGRSYNEQFF
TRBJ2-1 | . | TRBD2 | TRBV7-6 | TGTGCCAGCAGCTTAATAGCGGGAGGGCCAAACGAGCAGTTCTTC | CASSLIAGGPNEQFF
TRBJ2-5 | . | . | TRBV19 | TGTGCCAGTAGTGCATTAGAGACCCAGTACTTC | CASSALETQYF
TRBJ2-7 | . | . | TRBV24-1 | TGTGCCACCAGTGACGCGGACGCCTGGGGCGAGCAGTACTTC | CATSDADAWGEQYF
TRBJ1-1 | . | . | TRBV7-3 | TGTGCCAGCAGCACGGACAGGAACACTGAAGCTTTCTTT | CASSTDRNTEAFF
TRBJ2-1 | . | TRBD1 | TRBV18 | TGTGCCAGCTCACCAAGGTTCAAGACAGGGGCGTCGGGTGAGCAGTTCTTC | CASSPRFKTGASGEQFF
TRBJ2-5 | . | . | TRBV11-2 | TGTGCCAGCAGCTTAGTTGCCGGGACCCAGTACTTC | CASSLVAGTQYF
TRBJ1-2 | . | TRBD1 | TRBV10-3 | TGTGCCATCAGTCTACAGGGGGGATATGGCTACACCTTC | CAISLQGGYGYTF
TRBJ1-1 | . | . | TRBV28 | TGTGCCAGCATTGCGGCCCCTTTCTTGAACACTGAAGCTTTCTTT | CASIAAPFLNTEAFF
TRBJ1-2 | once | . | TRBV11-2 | TGTGCCAGCAGATCCACGTGGGAGGGCCCTTCGGGGGCCACCTTC | CASRSTWEGPSGATF
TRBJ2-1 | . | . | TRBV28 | TGTGCCAGCAGTTCCCCGACAGGTCAGGGGTTCTTC | CASSSPTGQGFF
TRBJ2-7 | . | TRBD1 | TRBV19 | TGTGCCAGTAGTAGGACAGGGGGAAACGAGCAGTACTTC | CASSRTGGNEQYF
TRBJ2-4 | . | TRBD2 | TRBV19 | TGTGCCAGTAATCTAGCGGGAGGGAGCGACATTCAGTACTTC | CASNLAGGSDIQYF
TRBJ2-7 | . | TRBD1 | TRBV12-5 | TGTGCTAGTGGTCCCGGACAGGGCCACTACGAGCAGTACTTC | CASGPGQGHYEQYF
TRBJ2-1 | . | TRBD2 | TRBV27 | TGTGCCAGCCACCGTAGCGGGAGTTCCTACAATGAGCAGTTCTTC | CASHRSGSSYNEQFF
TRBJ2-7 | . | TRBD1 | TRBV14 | TGTGCCAGCAGCACCCAGGGGGACGAGCAGTACTTC | CASSTQGDEQYF
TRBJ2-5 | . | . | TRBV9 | TGTGCCAGCAGCGTAGCGTCAGCAGAAGAGACCCAGTACTTC | CASSVASAEETQYF
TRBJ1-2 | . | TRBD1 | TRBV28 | TGTGCCAGCAGTTTATCAACCGGACAGGGGGCGAACAAAGGCTACACCTTC | CASSLSTGQGANKGYTF
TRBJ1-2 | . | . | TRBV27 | TGTGCCAGCAGCCGAATAGGGCCCGATCTTAACTATGGCTACACCTTC | CASSRIGPDLNYGYTF
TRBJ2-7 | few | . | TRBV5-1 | TGCGCCAGCAGCTTGGGGGGCAGCTCCTACGAGCAGTACTTC | CASSLGGSSYEQYF
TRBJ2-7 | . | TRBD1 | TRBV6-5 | TGTGCCAGCAGTTTCAGACAGGGGGCCTACGAGCAGTACTTC | CASSFRQGAYEQYF
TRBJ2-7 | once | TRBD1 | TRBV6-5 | TGTGCCGCCACCGGGACAGGGGTATACGAGCAGTACTTC | CAATGTGVYEQYF
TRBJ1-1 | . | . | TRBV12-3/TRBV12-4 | TGTGCCAGCAGTTTTTTTAGTGCTGAAGCTTTCTTT | CASSFFSAEAFF
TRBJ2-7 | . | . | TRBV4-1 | TGCGCCAGCAGCCAAGTCGGGAGAGCGGACGAGCAGTACTTC | CASSQVGRADEQYF